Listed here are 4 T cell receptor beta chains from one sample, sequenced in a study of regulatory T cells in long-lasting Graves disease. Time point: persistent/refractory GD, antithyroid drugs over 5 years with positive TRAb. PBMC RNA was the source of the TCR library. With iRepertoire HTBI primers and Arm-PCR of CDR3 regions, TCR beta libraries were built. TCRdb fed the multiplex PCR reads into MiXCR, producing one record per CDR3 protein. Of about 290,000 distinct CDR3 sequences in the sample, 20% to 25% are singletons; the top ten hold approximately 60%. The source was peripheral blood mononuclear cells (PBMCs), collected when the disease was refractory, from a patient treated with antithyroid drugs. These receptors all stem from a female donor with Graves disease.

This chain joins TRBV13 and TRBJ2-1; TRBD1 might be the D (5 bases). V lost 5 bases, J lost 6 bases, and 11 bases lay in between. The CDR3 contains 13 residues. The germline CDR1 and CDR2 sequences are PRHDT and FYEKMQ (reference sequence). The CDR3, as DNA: TGTGCCAGCAGCCCCAGGGTCCTCAATGAGCAGTTCTTC. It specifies CASSPRVLNEQFF.

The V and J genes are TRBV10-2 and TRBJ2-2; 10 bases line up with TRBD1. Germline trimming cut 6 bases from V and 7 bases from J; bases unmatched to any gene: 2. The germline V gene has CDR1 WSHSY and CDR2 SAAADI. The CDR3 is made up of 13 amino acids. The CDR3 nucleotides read TGCGCCAGCAGGGGACAGGGGATCGGGGAGCTGTTTTTT. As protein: CASRGQGIGELFF.

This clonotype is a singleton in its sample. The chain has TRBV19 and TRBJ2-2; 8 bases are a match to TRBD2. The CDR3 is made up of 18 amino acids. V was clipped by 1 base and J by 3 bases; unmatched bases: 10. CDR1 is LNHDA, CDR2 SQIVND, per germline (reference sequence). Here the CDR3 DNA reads TGTGCCAGTAGTATAGCCGGGAGGGCCCTCTCGGACACCGGGGAGCTGTTTTTT. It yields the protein CASSIAGRALSDTGELFF.

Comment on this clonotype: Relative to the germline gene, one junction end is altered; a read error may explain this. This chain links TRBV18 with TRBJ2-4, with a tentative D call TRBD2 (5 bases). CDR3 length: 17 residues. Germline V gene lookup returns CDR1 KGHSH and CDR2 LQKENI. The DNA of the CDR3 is TGTGCCAGCCCACCACCGTCAGTCCTAGCAGCCAAAAACATTCAGTACTTC. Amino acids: CASPPPSVLAAKNIQYF.